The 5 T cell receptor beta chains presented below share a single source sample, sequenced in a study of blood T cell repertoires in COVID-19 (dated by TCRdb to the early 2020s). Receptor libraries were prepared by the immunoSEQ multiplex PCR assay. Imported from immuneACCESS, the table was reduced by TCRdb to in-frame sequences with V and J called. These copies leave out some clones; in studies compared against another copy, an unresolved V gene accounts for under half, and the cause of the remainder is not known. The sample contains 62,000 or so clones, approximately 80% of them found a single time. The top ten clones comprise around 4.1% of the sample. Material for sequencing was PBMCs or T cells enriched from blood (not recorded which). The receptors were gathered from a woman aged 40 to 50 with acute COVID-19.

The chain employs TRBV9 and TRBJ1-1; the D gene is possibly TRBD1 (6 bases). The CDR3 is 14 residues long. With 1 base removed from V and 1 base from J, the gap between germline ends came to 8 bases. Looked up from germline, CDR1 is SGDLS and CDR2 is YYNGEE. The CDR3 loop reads CASSVQGTNTEAFF. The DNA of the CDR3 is TGTGCCAGCAGCGTACAGGGGACGAACACTGAAGCTTTCTTT.

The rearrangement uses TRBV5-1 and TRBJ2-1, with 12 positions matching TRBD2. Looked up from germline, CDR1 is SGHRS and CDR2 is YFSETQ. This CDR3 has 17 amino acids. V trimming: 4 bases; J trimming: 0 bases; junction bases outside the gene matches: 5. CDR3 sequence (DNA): TGCGCCAGCAGCCTGTGGACTAGCGGGACCTCCTACAATGAGCAGTTCTTC. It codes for CASSLWTSGTSYNEQFF. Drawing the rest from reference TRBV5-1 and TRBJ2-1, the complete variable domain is KAGVTQTPRYLIKTRGQQVTLSCSPISGHRSVSWYQQTPGQGLQFLFEYFSETQRNKGNFPGRFSGRQFSNSRSEMNVSTLELGDSALYLCASSLWTSGTSYNEQFFGPGTRLTVL.

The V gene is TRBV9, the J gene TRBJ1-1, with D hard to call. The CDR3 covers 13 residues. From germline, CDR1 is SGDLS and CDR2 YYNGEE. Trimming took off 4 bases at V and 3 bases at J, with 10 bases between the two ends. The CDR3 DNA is TGTGCCAGCAGCCACCGGTCATACACTGAAGCTTTCTTT. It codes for CASSHRSYTEAFF.

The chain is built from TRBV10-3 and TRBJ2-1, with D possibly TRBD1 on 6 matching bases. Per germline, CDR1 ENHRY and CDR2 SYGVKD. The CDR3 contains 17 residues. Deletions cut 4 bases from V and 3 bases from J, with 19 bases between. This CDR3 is CAISVTGLEFNYNEQFF. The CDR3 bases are TGTGCCATCAGTGTAACAGGGTTGGAGTTTAACTACAATGAGCAGTTCTTC.

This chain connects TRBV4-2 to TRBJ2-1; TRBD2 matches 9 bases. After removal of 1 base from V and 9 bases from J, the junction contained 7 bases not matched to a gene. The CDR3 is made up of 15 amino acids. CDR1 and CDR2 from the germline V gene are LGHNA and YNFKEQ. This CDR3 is CASSQVGSGSGEQFF. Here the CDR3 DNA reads TGTGCCAGCAGCCAAGTTGGTAGCGGGAGCGGTGAGCAGTTCTTC.